These 15 T cell receptor beta chains originate from one sample sequenced in a study of long-term antiretroviral therapy in people with HIV. Samples were assayed with immunoSEQ v3.0 at survey level. Produced via immunoSEQ multiplex PCR; TCRdb's table is partial and in-frame only. Among roughly 30,000 clones, approximately 85% were seen once, and the ten largest hold 3.8%. Sequencing used unsorted PBMCs, obtained 0.8 years before starting antiretroviral therapy. These receptors originate from a man between 18 and 35 years old with HIV.

In regard to this clone: The junction shows a germline mismatch at one end, possibly a read error. The chain couples TRBV7-7 to TRBJ2-1; 12 positions agree with TRBD2. This CDR3 has 16 amino acids. Germline CDR1 SSHAT, CDR2 FNYEAQ (reference sequence). CDR3 nucleotide sequence: TGTGCTAGCAGCCCATCTAGCGGGGGGGGCTACAATGAGCAGTTCTTC. The encoded protein is CASSPSSGGGYNEQFF. The full variable domain, in which reference TRBV7-7 and TRBJ2-1 provide the parts outside the CDR3, is GAGVSQSPRYKVTKRGQDVTLRCDPISSHATLYWYQQALGQGPEFLTYFNYEAQPDKSGLPSDRFSAERPEGSISTLTIQRTEQRDSAMYRCASSPSSGGGYNEQFFGPGTRLTVL.

This sequence joins TRBV9 and TRBJ1-6; D unclear. Trimming removed 2 bases at V and 5 bases at J, with 2 bases between. This CDR3 spans 12 amino acids. The germline V gene has CDR1 SGDLS and CDR2 YYNGEE. The CDR3 spells CASSVNNSPLHF. The DNA of the CDR3 is TGTGCCAGCAGCGTGAATAATTCACCCCTCCACTTT.

This chain links TRBV7-9 with TRBJ2-1, with D uncertain. The CDR3 sequence is 15 residues long. Trimming removed 3 bases at V and 2 bases at J, with 11 bases between. The germline V gene encodes CDR1 SEHNR and CDR2 FQNEAQ (reference sequence). CDR3 bases: TGTGCCAGCAGCTTTCGTTCCATCCCCTACAATGAGCAGTTCTTC. Translated: CASSFRSIPYNEQFF.

This chain connects TRBV5-1 to TRBJ2-1, with unresolved D. This CDR3 is 10 amino acids long. V was cut by 2 bases and J by 10 bases, with 4 bases left in between. CDR1 and CDR2 (germline): SGHRS, YFSETQ. Here the CDR3 DNA reads TGCGCCAGCAGCTTCTGGGAGCAGTTCTTC. As protein: CASSFWEQFF.

V and J are TRBV30 and TRBJ1-2; 12 positions match TRBD1. CDR1 is GTSNPN, CDR2 SVGIG, per germline (reference sequence). The V gene end was trimmed by 4 bases and the J gene end by 5 bases; junction bases not matched to a gene: 11. The CDR3 has 16 amino acids. This chain's CDR3 is CAWTNSPGQGAYGYTF. The CDR3 DNA reads TGTGCCTGGACTAACTCTCCGGGACAGGGGGCATATGGCTACACCTTC.

This sequence joins TRBV30 and TRBJ2-7; D uncertain. The CDR3 length is 14 residues. Per the germline V gene, CDR1 is GTSNPN and CDR2 is SVGIG (reference sequence). Trimming pared 0 bases from V and 0 bases from J, leaving 9 bases between. CDR3 nucleotides: TGTGCCTGGAGTGTAAGTTTTGTCTCCTACGAGCAGTACTTC. Its protein is CAWSVSFVSYEQYF.

In DNA form, the CDR3 reads TGTGCCAGCAGATGGACACCGAATCAGCCCCAGCATTTT. It specifies CASRWTPNQPQHF. The chain uses TRBV6-6 and TRBJ1-5; D is perhaps TRBD1 (5 bases). This CDR3 region has 13 residues. V was shortened by 6 bases and J by 4 bases, with 10 bases between the two germline ends. Germline assignment: CDR1 MNHNY and CDR2 SVGAGI (reference sequence).

The rearrangement joins TRBV9 to TRBJ2-2; D is ambiguous. Trimming pared 0 bases from V and 8 bases from J, leaving 5 bases between. The germline V gene has CDR1 SGDLS and CDR2 YYNGEE. The CDR3 length is 12 residues. The CDR3 loop reads CASSVVWGELFF. CDR3 nucleotide sequence: TGTGCCAGCAGCGTAGTGTGGGGGGAGCTGTTTTTT. The full variable domain, with the rest looked up from reference TRBV9 and TRBJ2-2, is DSGVTQTPKHLITATGQRVTLRCSPRSGDLSVYWYQQSLDQGLQFLIQYYNGEERAKGNILERFSAQQFPDLHSELNLSSLELGDSALYFCASSVVWGELFFGEGSRLTVL.

This rearrangement joins TRBV13 to TRBJ1-3, with a possible D match to TRBD1 (5 bases). Germline CDR1 is PRHDT and CDR2 is FYEKMQ (reference sequence). V was shortened by 6 bases and J by 4 bases, with 13 bases between the two germline ends. The CDR3 is 14 amino acids. The CDR3 spells CASRFEGIGNTIYF. In nucleotides, the CDR3 is TGTGCCAGCAGGTTTGAGGGGATCGGAAACACCATATATTTT.

This clone was observed a single time. The chain employs TRBV5-6 and TRBJ2-4, with 9 bases matching TRBD1. The CDR3 contains 17 residues. The V and J ends lost 4 bases and 6 bases, in that order; junction bases with no gene match: 14. Germline V gene lookup returns CDR1 SGHDT and CDR2 YYEEEE. The CDR3 protein is CASSRRLTGGALNIQYF. As DNA, the CDR3 is TGTGCCAGCAGCCGACGACTTACAGGGGGCGCATTAAACATTCAGTACTTC.

This clone was counted a single time. V and J are TRBV6-5 and TRBJ2-2; 9 bases are shared with TRBD1. The germline gives CDR1 MNHEY, CDR2 SVGAGI. This CDR3 comprises 14 residues. V trimming: 8 bases; J trimming: 5 bases; junction bases outside the gene matches: 6. The CDR3 DNA is TGTGCCAGCGGACGACAGGGGGTTACCGGGGAGCTGTTTTTT. The encoded protein is CASGRQGVTGELFF.

This chain connects TRBV29-1 to TRBJ1-2; D gene ambiguous. This CDR3 is built from 14 residues. Trimming pared 2 bases from V and 7 bases from J, leaving 17 bases between. CDR1 is SQVTM and CDR2 is ANQGSEA in the germline V gene. CDR3 nucleotides: TGCAGCGTTGAACCGCCTTGGGAAGGGCTTGGCTACACCTTC. Amino acid sequence: CSVEPPWEGLGYTF.

This sequence joins TRBV6-6 and TRBJ2-3; D gene ambiguous. The CDR3 consists of 15 residues. The germline V gene encodes CDR1 MNHNY and CDR2 SVGAGI (reference sequence). V lost 4 bases to trimming and J lost 2 bases, with 13 bases between them. The CDR3 nucleotides read TGTGCCAGCAGTTTAGAACAGAGCTACACAGATACGCAGTATTTT. This translates into CASSLEQSYTDTQYF.

This rearrangement joins TRBV5-6 to TRBJ2-3; 10 bases match TRBD2. The V gene end was trimmed by 3 bases and the J gene end by 5 bases; junction bases not matched to a gene: 3. Germline V lookup: CDR1 SGHDT, CDR2 YYEEEE. CDR3 length: 14 residues. This CDR3 is CASSWRTSGDTQYF. The DNA of the CDR3 is TGTGCCAGCAGCTGGAGGACTAGCGGAGATACGCAGTATTTT.

The chain joins TRBV7-8 to TRBJ2-7; D is ambiguous. CDR1 SGHVS and CDR2 FQNEAQ come from the germline V gene. Trimming took off 2 bases at V and 3 bases at J, with 17 bases between the two ends. The length of the CDR3 is 16 residues. CDR3 DNA sequence: TGTGCCAGCAGCTTAAGGGTTCTTTTTGGTAACTACGAGCAGTACTTC. Translation gives CASSLRVLFGNYEQYF.